This T cell receptor beta chain is drawn from a study of T cells in Graves' hyperthyroidism and ophthalmopathy. Deletions cut 5 bases from V and 1 base from J, with 11 bases between. This CDR3 spans 14 amino acids. CDR1 and CDR2 (germline): SGHAT, FQDESV (reference sequence). In its sample, this clonotype was seen many times. Its target is not known. Researchers took RNA transcripts and amplified the TCR beta CDR3 regions from them. HTBI primers were used for first-round RT-PCR of the TCR CDR3. TCRdb re-called the multiplex PCR reads through MiXCR, storing one row per CDR3 protein. The data contain 600,000 to 850,000 distinct CDR3 sequences, around a sixth of them singletons. Study outcomes and limitations: Model output signaled ophthalmopathy a median 6.5 months ahead of onset. Ophthalmopathy and stable hyperthyroidism were separated by a 13 V-J model.

V usage is TRBV11-1 and J usage is TRBJ1-1; D is perhaps TRBD1 (5 bases). This TCR derives from a woman aged 45-60 years with Graves' hyperthyroidism that later progressed to Graves' ophthalmopathy. Sequencing was carried out using blood. The CDR3 region is CASSRSRGNTEAFF. The CDR3 DNA is TGTGCCAGCAGCAGAAGTAGGGGGAACACTGAAGCTTTCTTT.